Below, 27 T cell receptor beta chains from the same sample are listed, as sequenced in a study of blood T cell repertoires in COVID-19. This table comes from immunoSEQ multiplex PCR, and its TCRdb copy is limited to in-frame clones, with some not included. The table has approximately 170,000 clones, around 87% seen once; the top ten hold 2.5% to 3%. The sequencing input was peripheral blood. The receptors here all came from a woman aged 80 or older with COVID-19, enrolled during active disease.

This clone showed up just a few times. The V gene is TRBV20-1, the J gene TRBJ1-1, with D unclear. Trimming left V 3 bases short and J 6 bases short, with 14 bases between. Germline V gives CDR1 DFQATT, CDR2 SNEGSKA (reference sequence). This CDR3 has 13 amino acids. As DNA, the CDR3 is TGCAGTGCTAGTCCCTCTCCTCCCTCTGAAGCTTTCTTT. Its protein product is CSASPSPPSEAFF.

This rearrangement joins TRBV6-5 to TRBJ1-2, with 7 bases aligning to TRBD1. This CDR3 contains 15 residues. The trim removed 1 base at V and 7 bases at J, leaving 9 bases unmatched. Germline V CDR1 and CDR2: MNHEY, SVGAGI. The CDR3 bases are TGTGCCAGCAGTTACTTCAGGGGGTGGTCTGGTGGCTACACCTTC. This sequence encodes CASSYFRGWSGGYTF.

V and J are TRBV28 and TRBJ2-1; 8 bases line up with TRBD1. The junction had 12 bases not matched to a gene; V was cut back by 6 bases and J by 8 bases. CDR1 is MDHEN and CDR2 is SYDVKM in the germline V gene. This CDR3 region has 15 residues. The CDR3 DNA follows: TGTGCCAGCAGCAGCGGACAGGGTGGTTGGGATGAGCAGTTCTTC. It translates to CASSSGQGGWDEQFF.

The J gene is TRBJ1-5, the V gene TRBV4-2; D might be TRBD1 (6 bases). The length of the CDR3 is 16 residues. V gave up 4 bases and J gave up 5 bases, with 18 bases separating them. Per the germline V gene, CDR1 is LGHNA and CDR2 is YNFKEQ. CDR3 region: CASSPIQGGGHQPQHF. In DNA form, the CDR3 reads TGTGCCAGCAGCCCCATACAGGGAGGGGGTCATCAGCCCCAGCATTTT.

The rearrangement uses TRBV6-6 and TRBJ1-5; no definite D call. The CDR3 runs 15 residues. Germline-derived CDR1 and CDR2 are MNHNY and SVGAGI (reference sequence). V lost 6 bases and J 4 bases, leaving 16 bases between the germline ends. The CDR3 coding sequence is TGTGCCAGCAGAGATGGGCGAGATCCAAATCAGCCCCAGCATTTT. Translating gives CASRDGRDPNQPQHF.

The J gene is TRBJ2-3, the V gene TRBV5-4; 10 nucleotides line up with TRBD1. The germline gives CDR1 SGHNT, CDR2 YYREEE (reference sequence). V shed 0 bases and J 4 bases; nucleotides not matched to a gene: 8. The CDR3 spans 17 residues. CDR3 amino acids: CASSLEPGDRGPDTQYF. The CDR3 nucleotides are TGTGCCAGCAGCTTGGAACCCGGGGACAGGGGACCAGATACGCAGTATTTT.

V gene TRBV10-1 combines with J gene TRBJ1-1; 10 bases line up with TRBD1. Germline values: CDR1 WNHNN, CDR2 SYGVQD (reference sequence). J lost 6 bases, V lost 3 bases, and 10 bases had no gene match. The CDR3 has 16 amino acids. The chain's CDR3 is CASSDSGQGGPAEAFF. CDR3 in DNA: TGCGCCAGCAGTGATTCCGGACAGGGGGGCCCCGCTGAAGCTTTCTTT.

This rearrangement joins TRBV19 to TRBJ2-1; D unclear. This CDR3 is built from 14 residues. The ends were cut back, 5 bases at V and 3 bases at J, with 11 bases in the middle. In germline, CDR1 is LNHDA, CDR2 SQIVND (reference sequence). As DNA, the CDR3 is TGTGCCAGTAGTGTGTTAGCCGGCTACAATGAGCAGTTCTTC. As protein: CASSVLAGYNEQFF.

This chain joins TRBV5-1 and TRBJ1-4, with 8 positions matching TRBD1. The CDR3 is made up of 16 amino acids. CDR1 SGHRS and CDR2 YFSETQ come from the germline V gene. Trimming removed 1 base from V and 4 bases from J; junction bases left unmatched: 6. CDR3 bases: TGCGCCAGCAGCTTGACCGGGACAGGCATTAATGAAAAACTGTTTTTT. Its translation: CASSLTGTGINEKLFF.

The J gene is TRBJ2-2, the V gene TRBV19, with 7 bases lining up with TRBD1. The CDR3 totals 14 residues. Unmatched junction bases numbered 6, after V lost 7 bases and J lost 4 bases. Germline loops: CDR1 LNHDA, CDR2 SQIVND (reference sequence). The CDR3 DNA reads TGTGCCAGTAATTCAGGGGGATTCACCGGGGAGCTGTTTTTT. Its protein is CASNSGGFTGELFF.

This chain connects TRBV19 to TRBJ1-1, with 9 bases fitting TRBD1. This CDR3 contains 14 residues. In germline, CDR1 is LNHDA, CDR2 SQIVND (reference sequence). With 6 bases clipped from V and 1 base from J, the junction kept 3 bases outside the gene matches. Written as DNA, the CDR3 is TGTGCCAGTAGGACACAGGGGGCGAACACTGAAGCTTTCTTT. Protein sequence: CASRTQGANTEAFF.

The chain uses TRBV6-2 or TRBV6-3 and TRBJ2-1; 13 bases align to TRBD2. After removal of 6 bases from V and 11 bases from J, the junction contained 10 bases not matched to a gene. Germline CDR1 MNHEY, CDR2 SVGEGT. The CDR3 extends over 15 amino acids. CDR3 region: CASSRTSGSSRKQFF. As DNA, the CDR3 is TGTGCCAGCAGCCGGACTAGCGGGAGTTCTCGGAAGCAGTTCTTC.

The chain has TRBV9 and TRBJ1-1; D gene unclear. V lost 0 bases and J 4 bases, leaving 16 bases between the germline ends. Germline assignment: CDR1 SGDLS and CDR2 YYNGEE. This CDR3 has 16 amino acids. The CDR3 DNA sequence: TGTGCCAGCAGCGTAGATCTACCGGGAACGGGCACTGAAGCTTTCTTT. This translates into CASSVDLPGTGTEAFF.

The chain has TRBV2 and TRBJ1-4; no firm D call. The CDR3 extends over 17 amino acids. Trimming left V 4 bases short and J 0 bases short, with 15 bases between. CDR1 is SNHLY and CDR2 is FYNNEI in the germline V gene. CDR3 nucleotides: TGTGCCAGCAGTGGCCACCCCGGGGTTGCAACTAATGAAAAACTGTTTTTT. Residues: CASSGHPGVATNEKLFF.

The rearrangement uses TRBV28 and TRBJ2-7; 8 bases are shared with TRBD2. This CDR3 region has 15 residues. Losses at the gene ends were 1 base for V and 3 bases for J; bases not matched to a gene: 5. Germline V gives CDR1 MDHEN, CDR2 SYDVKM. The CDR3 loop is CASSLSLAGIYEQYF. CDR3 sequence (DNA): TGTGCCAGCAGTTTATCTCTAGCGGGTATCTACGAGCAGTACTTC.

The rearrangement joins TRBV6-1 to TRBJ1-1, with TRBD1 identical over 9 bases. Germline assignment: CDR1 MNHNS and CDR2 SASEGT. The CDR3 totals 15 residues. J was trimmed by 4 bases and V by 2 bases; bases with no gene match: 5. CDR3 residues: CASSEPTGGVTEAFF. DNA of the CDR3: TGTGCCAGCAGTGAACCAACAGGGGGCGTCACTGAAGCTTTCTTT.

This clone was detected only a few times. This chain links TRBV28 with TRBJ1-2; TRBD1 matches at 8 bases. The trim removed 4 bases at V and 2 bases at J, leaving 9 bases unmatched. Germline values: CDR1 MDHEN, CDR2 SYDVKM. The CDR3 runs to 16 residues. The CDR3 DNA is TGTGCCAGCAGTTCCAATCCGGGACAGGAGAACTATGGCTACACCTTC. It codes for CASSSNPGQENYGYTF.

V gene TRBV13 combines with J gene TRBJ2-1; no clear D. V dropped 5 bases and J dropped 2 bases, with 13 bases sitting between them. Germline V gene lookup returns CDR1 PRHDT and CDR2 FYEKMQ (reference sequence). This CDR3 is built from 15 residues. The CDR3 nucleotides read TGTGCCAGCAGCCCCAGATCCAGGACCTACAATGAGCAGTTCTTC. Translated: CASSPRSRTYNEQFF.

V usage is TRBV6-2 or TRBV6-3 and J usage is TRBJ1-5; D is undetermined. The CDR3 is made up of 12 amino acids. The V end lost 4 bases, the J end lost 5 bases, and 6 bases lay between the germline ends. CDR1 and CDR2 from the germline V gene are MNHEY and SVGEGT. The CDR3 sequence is CASSFPDQPQHF. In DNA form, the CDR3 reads TGTGCCAGCAGTTTCCCTGATCAGCCCCAGCATTTT.

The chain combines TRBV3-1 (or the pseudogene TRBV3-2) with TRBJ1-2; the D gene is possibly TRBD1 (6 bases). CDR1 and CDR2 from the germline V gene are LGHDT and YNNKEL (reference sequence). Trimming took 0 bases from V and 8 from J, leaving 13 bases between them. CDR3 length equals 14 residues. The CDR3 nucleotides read TGTGCCAGCAGCCAAGACCAAACAGGGCGCGGCTACACCTTC. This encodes CASSQDQTGRGYTF.

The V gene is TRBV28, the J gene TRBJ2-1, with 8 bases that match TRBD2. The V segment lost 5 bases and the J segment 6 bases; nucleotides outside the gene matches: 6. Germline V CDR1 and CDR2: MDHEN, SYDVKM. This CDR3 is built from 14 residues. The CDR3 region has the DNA TGTGCCAGCAGTATCCCGGGACTAGGCAATGAGCAGTTCTTC. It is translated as CASSIPGLGNEQFF.

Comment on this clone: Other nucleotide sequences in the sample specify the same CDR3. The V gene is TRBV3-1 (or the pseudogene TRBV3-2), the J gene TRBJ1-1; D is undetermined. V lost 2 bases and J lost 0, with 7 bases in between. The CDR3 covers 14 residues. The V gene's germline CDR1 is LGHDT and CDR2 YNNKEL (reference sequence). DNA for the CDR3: TGTGCCAGCAGCCAACCGGGAATGAACACTGAAGCTTTCTTT. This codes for CASSQPGMNTEAFF.

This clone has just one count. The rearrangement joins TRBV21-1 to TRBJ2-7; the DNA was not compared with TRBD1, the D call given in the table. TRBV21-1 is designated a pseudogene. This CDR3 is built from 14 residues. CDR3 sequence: CASSKGTDPYEQYF. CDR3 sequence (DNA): TGTGCCAGCAGCAAAGGGACAGACCCCTACGAGCAGTACTTC.

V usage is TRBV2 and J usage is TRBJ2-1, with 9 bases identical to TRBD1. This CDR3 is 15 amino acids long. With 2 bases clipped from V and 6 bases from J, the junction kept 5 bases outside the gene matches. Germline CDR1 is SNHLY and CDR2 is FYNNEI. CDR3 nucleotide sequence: TGTGCCAGCAGTGAAAACAGGGGGCGTCTCAATGAGCAGTTCTTC. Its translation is CASSENRGRLNEQFF.

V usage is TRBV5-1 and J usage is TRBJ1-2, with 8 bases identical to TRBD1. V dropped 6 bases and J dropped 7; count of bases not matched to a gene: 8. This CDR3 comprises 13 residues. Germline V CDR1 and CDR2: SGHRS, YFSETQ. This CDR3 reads CASTPWTGIGYTF. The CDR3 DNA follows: TGCGCCAGCACCCCCTGGACAGGGATTGGCTACACCTTC.

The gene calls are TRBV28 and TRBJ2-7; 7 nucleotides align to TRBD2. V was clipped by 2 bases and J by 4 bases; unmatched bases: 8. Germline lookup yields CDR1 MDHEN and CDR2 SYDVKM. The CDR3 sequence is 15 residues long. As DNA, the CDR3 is TGTGCCAGCAGTTTAGGGTCTAGCGGATCTTACGAGCAGTACTTC. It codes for CASSLGSSGSYEQYF.

The DNA for the CDR3 is TGTGCCAGCAGCCCCGCTGGAGGGGGCAGGTTTCGGGAGACCCAGTACTTC. Translated: CASSPAGGGRFRETQYF. The chain has TRBV7-2 and TRBJ2-5; D might be TRBD1 (7 bases). The CDR3 totals 17 residues. Germline lookup yields CDR1 SGHTA and CDR2 FQGNSA. Trimming left V 5 bases short and J 5 bases short, with 24 bases between.